This T cell receptor (beta chain) originates from a study of spatial heterogeneity in lung cancer. Study summary: A consistent excess of beta-chain over alpha-chain sequences was detected. Notes on the study in general: Counts of expanded intratumoral alpha and beta TCRs tracked tumor mutation counts.

The sample's time point: sample taken at primary tumor resection. TCRdb passed the 5' RACE reads through MiXCR, listing each CDR3 protein once. The sample carries approximately 190 distinct CDR3 sequences, roughly 36% recorded once. This clonotype was counted between two and nine times. What it binds is unknown. This beta chain was picked up by a library intended for alpha chains and is off target, so its count carries little meaning. The CDR3 is 13 residues long. CDR1 is DFQATT and CDR2 is SNEGSKA in the germline V gene (reference sequence). V lost 4 bases and J 6 bases, leaving 16 bases between the germline ends.

The clonotype was recovered from a female donor with early-stage non-small cell lung cancer. This rearrangement joins TRBV20-1 to TRBJ2-7; D is undetermined. The sample consisted of lung tumor tissue, taken at surgery. The CDR3 bases are TGCAGTGCTAAAGTGCAGTGGGTTAGCGAGCAGTACTTC. Translating gives CSAKVQWVSEQYF.